This T cell receptor beta chain was sequenced in a study of monozygotic twins with inflammatory bowel disease. As to this clonotype: Its antigen is currently unknown.

CDR3 length: 19 residues. CDR1 DFQATT and CDR2 SNEGSKA come from the germline V gene (reference sequence). With the 5' RACE reads reprocessed, TCRdb shows one record per CDR3 protein and no DNA. This table lists over 150,000 distinct CDR3 sequences. General study points: Among IBD patients, TCRbeta diversity (inverse Simpson) was lower than in healthy co-twins. No one strong IBD-associated signal or clonotype was supported. IBD patients shared fewer clonotypes with other individuals than healthy twins, especially patients with disease activity signs.

After skipping T cell sorting, the authors isolated total RNA from whole blood. The sequence was collected from a human donor with ulcerative colitis or Crohn's disease, or a healthy co-twin of an affected twin (not recorded which). The specimen sequenced was blood. The chain recombines TRBV20-1 with TRBJ2-2; TCRdb lists TRBD1, though no DNA is available to test this call. This CDR3 is CSARVFTGQGALRTGELFF.